This passage covers 22 T cell receptor beta chains from one sample sequenced in a study of response to subunit inactivated influenza vaccine. TCRdb passed the RT-PCR reads through MiXCR, listing each CDR3 protein once. The table includes about 500,000 distinct CDR3 sequences, 10% to 15% detected once. The material sequenced was PBMCs from blood, taken 45 days after vaccination. The receptors were gathered from a man in his fifties or sixties who received an inactivated influenza vaccine.

The chain couples TRBV7-3 to TRBJ1-6; D possibly corresponds to TRBD1 (5 bases). This CDR3 spans 13 amino acids. The V end lost 3 bases, the J end lost 7 bases, and 7 bases lay between the germline ends. In germline, CDR1 is SGHTA, CDR2 FQGTGA. The CDR3, as DNA: TGTGCCAGCAGCTTTGACAGAAATTCACCCCTCCACTTT. Translated: CASSFDRNSPLHF.

This clonotype came up a few times. V and J are TRBV9 and TRBJ2-1; unclear D gene. Germline values: CDR1 SGDLS, CDR2 YYNGEE. V gave up 3 bases and J gave up 10 bases, with 23 bases separating them. This CDR3 spans 16 amino acids. CDR3 sequence reads: CASSATGYRLLKEQFF. The CDR3 DNA reads as TGTGCCAGCAGCGCGACCGGGTATAGGCTGCTAAAGGAGCAGTTCTTC.

V gene TRBV3-1 combines with J gene TRBJ2-1; a possible D gene is TRBD2 (6 bases). V shed 8 bases and J shed 9 bases, with 17 bases lying between them. Germline lookup yields CDR1 LGHDT and CDR2 YNNKEL (reference sequence). This CDR3 region has 13 residues. In DNA, the CDR3 is TGTGCCAGCTCGACGACTAGGGTCGCTGAGCAGTTCTTC. Protein sequence: CASSTTRVAEQFF.

The table lists this clonotype with a few counts. The V and J genes are TRBV4-3 and TRBJ2-1; 11 positions match TRBD2. From germline, CDR1 is LGHNA and CDR2 YSLEER. The CDR3 is 16 residues long. J gave up 4 bases and V 0 bases, and 2 bases lay outside the gene matches. CDR3 bases: TGCGCCAGCAGCCAAGATACTAGCGGGGGTTACAATGAGCAGTTCTTC. This gives the protein CASSQDTSGGYNEQFF.

This clonotype appeared many times. This chain uses TRBV10-3 with TRBJ2-1; D is unclear. Germline V gene sequence: CDR1 ENHRY, CDR2 SYGVKD. Trimming took 11 bases from V and 0 from J, leaving 14 bases between them. This CDR3 has 14 residues. This chain's CDR3 is CACGGDSSYNEQFF. The CDR3 DNA reads TGTGCCTGTGGCGGTGATAGCTCCTACAATGAGCAGTTCTTC.

This chain uses TRBV20-1 with TRBJ2-3, with 8 positions matching TRBD1. The CDR3 sequence is 15 residues long. Trimming cost V 7 bases and J 3 bases; bases outside gene matches: 12. The V gene's germline CDR1 is DFQATT and CDR2 SNEGSKA (reference sequence). The CDR3 region is CSVRETGDVTDTQYF. For the CDR3, the DNA is TGCAGTGTTAGGGAGACAGGGGATGTGACAGATACGCAGTATTTT.

The genes are TRBV10-3 and TRBJ1-1, with D hard to call. This CDR3 is 12 amino acids long. Germline lookup yields CDR1 ENHRY and CDR2 SYGVKD. V was clipped by 7 bases and J by 0 bases, with 6 bases between them. The CDR3 loop is CAIKSLNTEAFF. CDR3 sequence (DNA): TGTGCCATCAAGTCGCTGAACACTGAAGCTTTCTTT.

This chain links TRBV6-1 with TRBJ1-5; TRBD1 might be the D (6 bases). Per germline, CDR1 MNHNS and CDR2 SASEGT. This CDR3 has 17 amino acids. V was trimmed by 9 bases and J by 0 bases, leaving 21 bases between them. The CDR3 bases are TGTGCCAGTTGCCGGGGGGGGGCAGCTTATAGCAATCAGCCCCAGCATTTT. It specifies CASCRGGAAYSNQPQHF.

This sequence joins TRBV7-9 and TRBJ2-1, with D possibly being TRBD1 (5 bases). The CDR3 consists of 15 residues. Trimming removed 1 base at V and 4 bases at J, with 11 bases between. Germline V gene sequence: CDR1 SEHNR, CDR2 FQNEAQ (reference sequence). In DNA form, the CDR3 reads TGTGCCAGCAGCTTAGAGGGGTCGACTTACAATGAGCAGTTCTTC. Amino acid sequence: CASSLEGSTYNEQFF.

This clonotype came up a few times. The chain employs TRBV4-3 and TRBJ2-7; TRBD2 matches 12 bases. CDR1 is LGHNA and CDR2 is YSLEER in the germline V gene. V lost 3 bases to trimming and J lost 3 bases; unmatched junction nucleotides: 12. The CDR3 has 18 residues. This chain's CDR3 is CASSHEPGTSGRIYEQYF. In DNA, the CDR3 is TGCGCCAGCAGCCACGAACCCGGGACTAGCGGGCGTATCTACGAGCAGTACTTC.

This clonotype was recorded many times. This chain uses TRBV18 with TRBJ1-2; TRBD1 aligns across 9 bases. Trimming took 3 bases from V and 8 from J; bases not matched to a gene: 7. The CDR3 is 14 amino acids. CDR1 is KGHSH and CDR2 is LQKENI in the germline V gene. The CDR3 here is CASSPGQGPVGYTF. The CDR3 nucleotides read TGTGCCAGCTCACCCGGACAGGGGCCGGTAGGCTACACCTTC.

To note about this clonotype: This may be a read error: a much more frequent sequence differs by one nucleotide. The genes are TRBV5-1 and TRBJ2-3; D is possibly TRBD2 (6 bases). This CDR3 region has 16 residues. V gave up 4 bases and J gave up 4 bases, with 19 bases separating them. Germline V gene lookup returns CDR1 SGHRS and CDR2 YFSETQ. DNA for the CDR3: TGCGCCAGCAGCCGGAATCCGGGACTCGACGCAGATACGCAGTATTTT. This translates into CASSRNPGLDADTQYF.

This clonotype was observed a handful of times. The gene calls are TRBV12-3 or TRBV12-4 and TRBJ2-5, with 8 bases identical to TRBD1. The V segment lost 1 base and the J segment 5 bases; nucleotides outside the gene matches: 12. This CDR3 has 17 amino acids. In DNA, the CDR3 is TGTGCCAGCAGTTTAGGAAGGAGGGGCTACAGGGGGGAGACCCAGTACTTC. Its translation: CASSLGRRGYRGETQYF.

This chain links TRBV5-1 with TRBJ2-5; D is unclear. The CDR3 contains 14 residues. V gave up 2 bases and J gave up 3 bases, with 11 bases separating them. The germline CDR1 and CDR2 sequences are SGHRS and YFSETQ. This CDR3 reads CASSFTAKKETQYF. CDR3 sequence (DNA): TGCGCCAGCAGCTTTACAGCGAAAAAAGAGACCCAGTACTTC. Variable domain in full (rest from reference TRBV5-1 and TRBJ2-5): KAGVTQTPRYLIKTRGQQVTLSCSPISGHRSVSWYQQTPGQGLQFLFEYFSETQRNKGNFPGRFSGRQFSNSRSEMNVSTLELGDSALYLCASSFTAKKETQYFGPGTRLLVL.

The chain carries TRBV5-1 and TRBJ1-4; D might be TRBD1 (5 bases). The CDR3 totals 15 residues. CDR1 and CDR2 from the germline V gene are SGHRS and YFSETQ. The V and J ends lost 0 bases and 4 bases respectively, with 10 bases between them. The CDR3 region has the DNA TGCGCCAGCAGCTTGGTCGGGACCAATAATGAAAAACTGTTTTTT. Protein: CASSLVGTNNEKLFF.

The rearrangement uses TRBV7-2 and TRBJ2-7; D remains unclear. The germline gives CDR1 SGHTA, CDR2 FQGNSA. CDR3 size: 12 residues. Trimming left V 4 bases short and J 6 bases short, with 10 bases between. The CDR3 reads CASSYDLTEQYF. The CDR3 coding sequence is TGTGCCAGCAGCTATGACCTCACCGAGCAGTACTTC.

This rearrangement joins TRBV28 to TRBJ1-5, with a weak D call TRBD1 (5 bases). The CDR3 is 17 amino acids. Trimming removed 6 bases from V and 0 bases from J, with 18 bases in between. Germline V gives CDR1 MDHEN, CDR2 SYDVKM. CDR3: CASSPSGLTLSNQPQHF. CDR3 DNA: TGTGCCAGCAGCCCTTCAGGGCTAACCCTTAGCAATCAGCCCCAGCATTTT.

This clonotype was recorded a few times. The chain couples TRBV6-5 to TRBJ2-7, with D uncertain. There are 15 residues in the CDR3. The V gene lost 0 bases and the J gene lost 0 bases, with 9 bases spanning the gap. Germline V CDR1 and CDR2: MNHEY, SVGAGI. DNA of the CDR3: TGTGCCAGCAGTTACTCGAGGCAGTTCTCCTACGAGCAGTACTTC. It translates to CASSYSRQFSYEQYF.

This chain links TRBV7-9 with TRBJ2-7; TRBD2 matches at 7 bases. The CDR3 loop spans 15 amino acids. With 3 bases clipped from V and 2 bases from J, the junction kept 7 bases outside the gene matches. Germline CDR1 is SEHNR and CDR2 is FQNEAQ (reference sequence). The CDR3, as DNA: TGTGCCAGCAGCTTGGGGAGGGTCGAGCCCTACGAGCAGTACTTC. Its protein is CASSLGRVEPYEQYF. The full variable domain, with the rest looked up from reference TRBV7-9 and TRBJ2-7, is DTGVSQNPRHKITKRGQNVTFRCDPISEHNRLYWYRQTLGQGPEFLTYFQNEAQLEKSRLLSDRFSAERPKGSFSTLEIQRTEQGDSAMYLCASSLGRVEPYEQYFGPGTRLTVT.

This clonotype has just a few counts. The chain has TRBV6-1 and TRBJ1-1, with TRBD1 matching 10 bases. This CDR3 is built from 14 residues. The J segment lost 3 bases and the V segment lost 6 bases, leaving 4 bases of the junction unmatched. Germline V gene data show CDR1 as MNHNS and CDR2 as SASEGT. CDR3: CASRKGQGDTEAFF. CDR3 nucleotides: TGTGCCAGCAGGAAAGGACAGGGGGACACTGAAGCTTTCTTT.

This clonotype was picked up a small number of times. The chain carries TRBV5-1 and TRBJ2-1; 9 nucleotides match TRBD1. Germline V gives CDR1 SGHRS, CDR2 YFSETQ. V trimming: 4 bases; J trimming: 7 bases; junction bases outside the gene matches: 12. CDR3 length: 16 residues. CDR3 in DNA: TGCGCCAGCAGCACCTGGGCGGGACAGGGAAATAATGAGCAGTTCTTC. Translated, it gives CASSTWAGQGNNEQFF.

The V and J genes are TRBV3-1 and TRBJ1-2; a possible D gene is TRBD1 (6 bases). V lost 4 bases, J lost 5 bases, and 20 bases lay in between. The CDR3 covers 16 residues. The germline V gene encodes CDR1 LGHDT and CDR2 YNNKEL (reference sequence). CDR3 sequence reads: CASSRGTPPRGYGYTF. CDR3 bases: TGTGCCAGCAGCCGAGGGACACCCCCAAGGGGGTATGGCTACACCTTC. The full variable domain, rest sourced from reference TRBV3-1 and TRBJ1-2, is DTAVSQTPKYLVTQMGNDKSIKCEQNLGHDTMYWYKQDSKKFLKIMFSYNNKELIINETVPNRFSPKSPDKAHLNLHINSLELGDSAVYFCASSRGTPPRGYGYTFGSGTRLTVV.